This T cell receptor (beta chain) was observed in a study of shared clonotypes between healthy human individuals. The study's findings and limits: Clonotype sharing among donors was thought likely to change with sequencing depth. Approximately 5% was the fraction of naive CD4 clonotypes found shared across several donors.

With 6 bases clipped from V and 4 bases from J, the junction kept 6 bases outside the gene matches. The CDR3 covers 14 residues. Germline assignment: CDR1 MDHEN and CDR2 SYDVKM. This clone was seen a single time. The antigen is unknown. Naive CD45RA+ and memory CD45RA-negative subsets were split from CD4+ cells. Genomic DNA of every subset was divided equally among multiple immunoSEQ plates. Produced via immunoSEQ multiplex PCR; TCRdb's table is partial and in-frame only. The table lists over a million clones, roughly 98.5% of them singletons. The specimen sequenced was naive CD4+ T cells sorted from blood. As to subset: CD45RA+ positively selected. The V call is TRBV28, the J call TRBJ2-5; TRBD2 aligns across 9 bases. This TCR derives from a man aged 25-45 years in good health. The DNA for the CDR3 is TGTGCCAGCAGGTCGAGCGGGAGGTCAGAGACCCAGTACTTC. Its translation is CASRSSGRSETQYF.